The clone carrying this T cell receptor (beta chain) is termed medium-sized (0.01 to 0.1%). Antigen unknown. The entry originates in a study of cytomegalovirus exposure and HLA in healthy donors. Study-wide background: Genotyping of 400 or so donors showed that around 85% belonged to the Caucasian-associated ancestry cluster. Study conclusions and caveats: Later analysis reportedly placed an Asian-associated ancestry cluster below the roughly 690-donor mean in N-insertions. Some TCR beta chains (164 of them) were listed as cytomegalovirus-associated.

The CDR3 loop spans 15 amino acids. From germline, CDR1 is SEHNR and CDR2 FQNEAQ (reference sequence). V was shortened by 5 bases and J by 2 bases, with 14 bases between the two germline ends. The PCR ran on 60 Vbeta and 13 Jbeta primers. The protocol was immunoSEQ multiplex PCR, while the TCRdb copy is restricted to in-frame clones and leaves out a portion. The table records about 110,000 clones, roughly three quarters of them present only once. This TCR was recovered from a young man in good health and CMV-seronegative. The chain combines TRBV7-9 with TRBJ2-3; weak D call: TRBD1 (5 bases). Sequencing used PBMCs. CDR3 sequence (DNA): TGTGCCAGCAGCCTACCGGTGACAGCCACAGATACGCAGTATTTT. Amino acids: CASSLPVTATDTQYF.